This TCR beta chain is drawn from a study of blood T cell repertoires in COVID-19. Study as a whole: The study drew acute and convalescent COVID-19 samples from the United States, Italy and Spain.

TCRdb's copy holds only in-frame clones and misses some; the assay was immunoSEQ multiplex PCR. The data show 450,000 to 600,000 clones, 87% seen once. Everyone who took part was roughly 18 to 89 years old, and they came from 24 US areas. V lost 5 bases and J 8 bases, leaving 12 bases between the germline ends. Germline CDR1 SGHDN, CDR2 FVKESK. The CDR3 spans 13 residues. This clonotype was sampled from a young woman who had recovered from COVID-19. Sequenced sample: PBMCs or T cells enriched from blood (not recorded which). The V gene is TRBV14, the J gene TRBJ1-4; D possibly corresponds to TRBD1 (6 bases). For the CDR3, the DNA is TGTGCCAGCAGCACAGGGTACAACGAAAAACTGTTTTTT. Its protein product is CASSTGYNEKLFF.